The entry below gives a single T cell receptor (beta chain) sequence along with its context. These data belong to a study of blood T cell repertoires in COVID-19. Whole-study context: Sources were T cells, B-cell-depleted T cells, or PBMCs; the material itself was cDNA or gDNA.

CDR1 is KGHSH and CDR2 is LQKENI in the germline V gene. Trimming pared 3 bases from V and 6 bases from J, leaving 11 bases between. The CDR3 contains 13 residues. This table comes from immunoSEQ multiplex PCR, and its TCRdb copy is limited to in-frame clones, with some not included. The sample consists of tens of thousands of clones, approximately 87% of them appearing once. Sequences were obtained from peripheral blood. The rearrangement links TRBV18 to TRBJ1-2, with D unresolved. The clonotype was recovered from a human donor in a cohort sampled during active COVID-19. CDR3 in DNA: TGTGCCAGCTCACCTGACCGACTAAATGGCTACACCTTC. This codes for CASSPDRLNGYTF.